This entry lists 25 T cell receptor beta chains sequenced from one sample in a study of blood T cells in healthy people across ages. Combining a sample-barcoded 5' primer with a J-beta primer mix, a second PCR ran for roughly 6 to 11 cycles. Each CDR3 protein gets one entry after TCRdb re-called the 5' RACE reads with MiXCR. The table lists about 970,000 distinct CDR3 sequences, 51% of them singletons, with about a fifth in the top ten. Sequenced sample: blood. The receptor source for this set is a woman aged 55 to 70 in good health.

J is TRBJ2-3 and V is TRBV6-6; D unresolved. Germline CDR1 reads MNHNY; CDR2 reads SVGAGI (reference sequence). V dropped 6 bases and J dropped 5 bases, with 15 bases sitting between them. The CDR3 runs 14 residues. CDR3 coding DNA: TGTGCCAGCAGGAGCCGGCAGGAAATAGATACGCAGTATTTT. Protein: CASRSRQEIDTQYF.

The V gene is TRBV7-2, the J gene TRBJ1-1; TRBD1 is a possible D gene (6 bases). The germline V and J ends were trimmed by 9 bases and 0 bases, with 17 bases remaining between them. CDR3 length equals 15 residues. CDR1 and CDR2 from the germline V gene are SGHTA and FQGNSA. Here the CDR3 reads CARPRTDAMNTEAFF. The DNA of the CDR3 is TGTGCCAGGCCTAGGACAGATGCGATGAACACTGAAGCTTTCTTT.

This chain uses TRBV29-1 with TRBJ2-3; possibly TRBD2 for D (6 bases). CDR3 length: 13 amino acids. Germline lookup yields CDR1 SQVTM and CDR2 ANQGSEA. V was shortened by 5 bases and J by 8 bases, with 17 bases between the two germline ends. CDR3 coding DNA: TGCAGCGTTCTGAACATCGGGGAGGCTACGCAGTATTTT. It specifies CSVLNIGEATQYF.

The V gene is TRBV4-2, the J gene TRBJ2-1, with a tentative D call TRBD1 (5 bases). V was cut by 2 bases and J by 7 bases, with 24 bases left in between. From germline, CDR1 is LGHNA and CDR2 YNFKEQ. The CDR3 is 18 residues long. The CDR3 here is CASSQHMQGLMRLNEQFF. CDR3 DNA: TGTGCCAGCAGCCAACATATGCAGGGTCTTATGAGGTTGAATGAGCAGTTCTTC.

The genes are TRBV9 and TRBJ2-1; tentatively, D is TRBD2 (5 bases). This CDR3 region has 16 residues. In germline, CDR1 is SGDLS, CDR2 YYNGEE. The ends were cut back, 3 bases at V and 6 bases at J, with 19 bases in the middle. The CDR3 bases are TGTGCCAGCAGCGCCGACCTTGGGAGCCAGTTCAATGAGCAGTTCTTC. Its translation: CASSADLGSQFNEQFF.

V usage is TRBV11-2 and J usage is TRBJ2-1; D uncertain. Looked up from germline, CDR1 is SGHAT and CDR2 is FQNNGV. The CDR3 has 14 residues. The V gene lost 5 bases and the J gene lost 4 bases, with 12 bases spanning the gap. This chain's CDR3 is CASSAGIRYNEQFF. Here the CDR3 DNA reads TGTGCCAGCAGCGCTGGGATTAGGTACAATGAGCAGTTCTTC.

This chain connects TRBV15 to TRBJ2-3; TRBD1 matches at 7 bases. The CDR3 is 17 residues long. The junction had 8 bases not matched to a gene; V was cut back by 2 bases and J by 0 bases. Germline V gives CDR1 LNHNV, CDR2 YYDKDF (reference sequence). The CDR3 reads CATSRRPTGASTDTQYF. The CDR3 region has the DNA TGTGCCACCAGCAGACGACCTACAGGGGCTAGCACAGATACGCAGTATTTT. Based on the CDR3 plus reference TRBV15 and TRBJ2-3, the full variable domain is DAMVIQNPRYQVTQFGKPVTLSCSQTLNHNVMYWYQQKSSQAPKLLFHYYDKDFNNEADTPDNFQSRRPNTSFCFLDIRSPGLGDTAMYLCATSRRPTGASTDTQYFGPGTRLTVL.

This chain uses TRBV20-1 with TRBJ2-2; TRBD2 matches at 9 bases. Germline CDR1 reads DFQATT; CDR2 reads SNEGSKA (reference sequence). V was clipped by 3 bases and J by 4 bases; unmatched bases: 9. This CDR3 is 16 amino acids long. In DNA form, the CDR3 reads TGCAGTGCTAGTATTAGTAGCGGGAGTGCCACCGGGGAGCTGTTTTTT. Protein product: CSASISSGSATGELFF.

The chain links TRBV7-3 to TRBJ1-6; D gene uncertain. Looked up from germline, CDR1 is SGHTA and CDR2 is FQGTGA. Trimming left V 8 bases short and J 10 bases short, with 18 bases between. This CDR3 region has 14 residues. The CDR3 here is CASEQLKVSSPLHF. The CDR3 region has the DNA TGTGCCAGCGAGCAGCTTAAAGTATCGTCACCCCTCCACTTT.

CDR3 amino acids: CASSAPGQSNTEAFF. CDR3 coding DNA: TGTGCCAGCAGTGCCCCGGGACAGTCGAACACTGAAGCTTTCTTT. V and J are TRBV28 and TRBJ1-1; 7 bases fit TRBD1. V lost 5 bases and J lost 1; bases outside the gene matches: 7. Germline V lookup: CDR1 MDHEN, CDR2 SYDVKM. The CDR3 runs to 15 residues.

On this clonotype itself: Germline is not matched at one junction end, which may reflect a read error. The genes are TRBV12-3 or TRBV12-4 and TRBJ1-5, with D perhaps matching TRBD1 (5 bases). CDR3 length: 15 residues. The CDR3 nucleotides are TGTGCCAGCAGCCGATCAGGGTCGGGCAATCAACCCCAGCATTTT. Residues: CASSRSGSGNQPQHF.

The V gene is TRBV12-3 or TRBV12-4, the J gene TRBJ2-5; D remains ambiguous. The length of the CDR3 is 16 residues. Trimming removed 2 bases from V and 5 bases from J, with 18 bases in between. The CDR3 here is CASSLLSDQPQETQYF. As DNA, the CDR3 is TGTGCCAGCAGTTTATTGAGTGACCAGCCACAGGAGACCCAGTACTTC.

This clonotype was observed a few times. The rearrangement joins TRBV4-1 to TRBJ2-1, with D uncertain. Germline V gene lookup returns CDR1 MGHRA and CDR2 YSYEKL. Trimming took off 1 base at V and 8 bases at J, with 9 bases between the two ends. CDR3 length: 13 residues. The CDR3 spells CASSQVGFHEQFF. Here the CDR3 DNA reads TGCGCCAGCAGCCAAGTCGGCTTCCATGAGCAGTTCTTC.

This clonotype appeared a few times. The CDR3 region has the DNA TGCGCCAGCAGCTCGAGGGACAGGGGGCTTGGGGCCAACGTCCTGACTTTC. Its protein product is CASSSRDRGLGANVLTF. The chain links TRBV5-1 to TRBJ2-6; 12 bases map to TRBD1. The CDR3 covers 17 residues. Germline V gene data show CDR1 as SGHRS and CDR2 as YFSETQ. J lost 3 bases, V lost 3 bases, and 4 bases had no gene match. Using reference TRBV5-1 and TRBJ2-6 for the parts outside the CDR3, the full variable domain is KAGVTQTPRYLIKTRGQQVTLSCSPISGHRSVSWYQQTPGQGLQFLFEYFSETQRNKGNFPGRFSGRQFSNSRSEMNVSTLELGDSALYLCASSSRDRGLGANVLTFGAGSRLTVL.

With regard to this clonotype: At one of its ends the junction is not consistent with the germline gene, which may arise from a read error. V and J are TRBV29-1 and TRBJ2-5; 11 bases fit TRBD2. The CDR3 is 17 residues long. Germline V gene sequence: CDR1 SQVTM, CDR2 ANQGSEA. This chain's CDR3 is CSGKGFLAGGFQEAQYF. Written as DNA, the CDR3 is TGCAGCGGAAAGGGGTTTCTAGCGGGAGGATTCCAAGAGGCCCAGTACTTC.

For the CDR3, the DNA is TGTGCCAGCAGAGAAACAGGGGGCACTAATGAAAAACTGTTTTTT. Translating gives CASRETGGTNEKLFF. This sequence joins TRBV28 and TRBJ1-4, with 9 bases that match TRBD1. J was trimmed by 2 bases and V by 6 bases; bases with no gene match: 4. Germline V gene lookup returns CDR1 MDHEN and CDR2 SYDVKM. The CDR3 totals 15 residues.

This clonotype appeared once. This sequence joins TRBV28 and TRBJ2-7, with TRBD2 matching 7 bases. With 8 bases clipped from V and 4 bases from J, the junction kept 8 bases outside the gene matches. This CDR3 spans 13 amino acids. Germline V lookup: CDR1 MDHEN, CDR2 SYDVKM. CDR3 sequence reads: CASAGRTLYEQYF. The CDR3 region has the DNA TGTGCCAGCGCCGGGAGGACACTATACGAGCAGTACTTC.

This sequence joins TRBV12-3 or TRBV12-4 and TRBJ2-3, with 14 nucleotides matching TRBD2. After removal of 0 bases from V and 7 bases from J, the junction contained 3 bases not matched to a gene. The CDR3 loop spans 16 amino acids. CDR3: CASSLAGTSGSNTQYF. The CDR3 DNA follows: TGTGCCAGCAGTTTAGCTGGGACTAGCGGGAGCAATACGCAGTATTTT.

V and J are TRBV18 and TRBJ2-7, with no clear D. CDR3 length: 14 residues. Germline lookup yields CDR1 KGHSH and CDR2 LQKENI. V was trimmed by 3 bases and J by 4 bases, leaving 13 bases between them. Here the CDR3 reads CASSPSSRTYEQYF. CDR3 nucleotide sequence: TGTGCCAGCTCACCCTCGTCCCGAACGTACGAGCAGTACTTC.

The CDR3 DNA follows: TGTGCCAGCAATCCCAGGGGAGCCTACGAGCAGTACTTC. Amino acid sequence: CASNPRGAYEQYF. This chain uses TRBV6-5 with TRBJ2-7; perhaps TRBD1 as D (6 bases). This CDR3 region has 13 residues. CDR1 and CDR2 from the germline V gene are MNHEY and SVGAGI. V shed 7 bases and J shed 2 bases, with 12 bases lying between them.

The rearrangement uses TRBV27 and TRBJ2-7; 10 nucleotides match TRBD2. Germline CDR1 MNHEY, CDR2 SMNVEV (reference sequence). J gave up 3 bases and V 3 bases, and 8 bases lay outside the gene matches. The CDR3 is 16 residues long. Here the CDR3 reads CASSFLAGETFYEQYF. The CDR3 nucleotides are TGTGCCAGCAGTTTTCTAGCGGGAGAGACCTTCTACGAGCAGTACTTC.

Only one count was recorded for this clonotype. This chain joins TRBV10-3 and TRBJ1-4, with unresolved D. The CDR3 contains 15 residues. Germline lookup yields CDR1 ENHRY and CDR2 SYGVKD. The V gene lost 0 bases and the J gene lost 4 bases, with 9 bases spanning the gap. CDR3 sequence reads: CAISESRAINEKLFF. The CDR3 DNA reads TGTGCCATCAGTGAGTCGAGGGCCATTAATGAAAAACTGTTTTTT.

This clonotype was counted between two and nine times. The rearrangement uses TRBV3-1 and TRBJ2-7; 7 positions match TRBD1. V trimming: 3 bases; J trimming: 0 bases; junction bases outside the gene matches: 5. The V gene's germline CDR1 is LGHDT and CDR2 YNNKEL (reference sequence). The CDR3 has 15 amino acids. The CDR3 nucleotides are TGTGCCAGCAGCCACGGGACAGCACTCTCCTACGAGCAGTACTTC. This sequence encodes CASSHGTALSYEQYF.

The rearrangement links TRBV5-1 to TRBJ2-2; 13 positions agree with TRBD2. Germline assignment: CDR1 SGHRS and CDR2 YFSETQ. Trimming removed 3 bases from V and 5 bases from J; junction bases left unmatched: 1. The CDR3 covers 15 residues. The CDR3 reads CASSSTSGRTGELFF. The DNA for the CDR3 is TGCGCCAGCAGCTCGACTAGCGGGAGGACCGGGGAGCTGTTTTTT.

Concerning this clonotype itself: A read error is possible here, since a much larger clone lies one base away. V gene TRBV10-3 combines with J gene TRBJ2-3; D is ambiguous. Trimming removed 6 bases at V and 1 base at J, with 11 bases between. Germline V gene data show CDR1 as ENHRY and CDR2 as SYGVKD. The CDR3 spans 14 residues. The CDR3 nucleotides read TGTGCCATCAGCGCCCGCGACCGCACAGATACGCAGTATTTT. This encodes CAISARDRTDTQYF.